This TCR beta chain was obtained from a study of early T cells in non-severe SARS-CoV-2 infection. Study details: Chains stayed unpaired after sequencing of bulk RNA from unsorted whole blood. Study conclusions and caveats: VDJdb-based matching was biased toward anti-spike CD8 responses and missed private and CD4 specificities.

Germline values: CDR1 MNHEY, CDR2 SVGAGI. Trimming pared 2 bases from V and 4 bases from J, leaving 8 bases between. There are 13 residues in the CDR3. The TCR library protocol was used to attach unique molecular identifiers. These identifiers were attached to individual cDNA molecules. Each CDR3 protein is one row after TCRdb ran MiXCR on the 5' RACE reads. The table includes under 60,000 distinct CDR3 sequences, over 9.5% detected once. As concerns this clonotype: What it binds is not known.

This sequence was found in an adult who was a healthcare worker with PCR-confirmed SARS-CoV-2 infection or an uninfected control (not recorded which). The genes are TRBV6-5 and TRBJ1-1; D might be TRBD1 (6 bases). The sample consisted of whole blood. The DNA of the CDR3 is TGTGCCAGCAGTTACAGGGGGTTCACTGAAGCTTTCTTT. Its protein product is CASSYRGFTEAFF.